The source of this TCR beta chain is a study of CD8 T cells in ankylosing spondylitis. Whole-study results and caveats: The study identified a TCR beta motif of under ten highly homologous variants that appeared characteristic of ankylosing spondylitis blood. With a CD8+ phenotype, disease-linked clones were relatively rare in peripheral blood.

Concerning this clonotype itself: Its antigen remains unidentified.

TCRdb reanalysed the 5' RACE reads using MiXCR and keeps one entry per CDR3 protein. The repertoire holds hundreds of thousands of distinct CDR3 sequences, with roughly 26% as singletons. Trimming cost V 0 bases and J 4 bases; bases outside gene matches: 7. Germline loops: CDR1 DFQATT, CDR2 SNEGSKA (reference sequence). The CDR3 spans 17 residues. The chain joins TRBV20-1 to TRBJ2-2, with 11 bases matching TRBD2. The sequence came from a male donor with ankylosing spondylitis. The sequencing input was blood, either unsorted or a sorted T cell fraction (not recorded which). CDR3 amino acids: CSARDAKLAGVTGELFF. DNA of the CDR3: TGCAGTGCTAGAGATGCCAAACTAGCGGGAGTCACCGGGGAGCTGTTTTTT.